Following are 9 T cell receptor beta chains from one sample sequenced in a study of cytomegalovirus exposure and HLA in healthy donors. Libraries were prepared by immunoSEQ multiplex PCR; TCRdb keeps only in-frame clonotypes and omits some of them. The table shows about 200,000 clones, with 81% occurring only once. Sequencing was carried out using PBMCs. The receptors derive from a woman between 25 and 40 years old in good health and CMV-seronegative.

The chain carries TRBV30 and TRBJ2-7, with TRBD1 matching 12 bases. Looked up from germline, CDR1 is GTSNPN and CDR2 is SVGIG (reference sequence). The CDR3 runs 14 residues. With V trimmed by 2 bases and J by 5 bases, 4 bases remained unmatched. CDR3 sequence (DNA): TGTGCCTGGAGTACGGGACAGGGGGCTAACGAGCAGTACTTC. Translated: CAWSTGQGANEQYF. Together with reference TRBV30 and TRBJ2-7, the CDR3 gives the full variable domain: SQTIHQWPATLVQPVGSPLSLECTVEGTSNPNLYWYRQAAGRGLQLLFYSVGIGQISSEVPQNLSASRPQDRQFILSSKKLLLSDSGFYLCAWSTGQGANEQYFGPGTRLTVT.

The chain employs TRBV9 and TRBJ2-3; D is perhaps TRBD1 (5 bases). CDR3 size: 13 residues. With 4 bases removed from V and 5 bases from J, the gap between germline ends came to 11 bases. Germline V CDR1 and CDR2: SGDLS, YYNGEE. The CDR3 sequence: CASSRTRGDTQYF. The CDR3 bases are TGTGCCAGCAGCAGAACAAGGGGAGATACGCAGTATTTT. Looking up the rest from reference TRBV9 and TRBJ2-3 gives the full variable domain: DSGVTQTPKHLITATGQRVTLRCSPRSGDLSVYWYQQSLDQGLQFLIQYYNGEERAKGNILERFSAQQFPDLHSELNLSSLELGDSALYFCASSRTRGDTQYFGPGTRLTVL.

The V call is TRBV27, the J call TRBJ2-5, with 14 bases lining up with TRBD2. The CDR3 is 19 residues long. The germline CDR1 and CDR2 sequences are MNHEY and SMNVEV (reference sequence). V was clipped by 2 bases and J by 1 base; unmatched bases: 9. CDR3 in DNA: TGTGCCAGCAGTTTAGAAAGGGGCGGGACTAGCGGGGGCCAAGAGACCCAGTACTTC. Translating it yields CASSLERGGTSGGQETQYF.

The rearrangement links TRBV20-1 to TRBJ2-5; perhaps TRBD1 as D (6 bases). Trimming removed 6 bases from V and 5 bases from J, with 10 bases in between. The CDR3 spans 11 residues. Germline V gene lookup returns CDR1 DFQATT and CDR2 SNEGSKA (reference sequence). CDR3 DNA: TGCAGTGCACAGAGGGGGGAGACCCAGTACTTC. Protein sequence: CSAQRGETQYF.

The V and J genes are TRBV7-6 and TRBJ2-5; the match to TRBD2 covers 10 bases. The germline CDR1 and CDR2 sequences are SGHVS and FNYEAQ. This CDR3 spans 16 amino acids. With V trimmed by 3 bases and J by 2 bases, 6 bases remained unmatched. The CDR3 bases are TGTGCCAGCAGCTTCAGACTAGCGGGCACGCAAGAGACCCAGTACTTC. Encoded protein: CASSFRLAGTQETQYF. The whole variable domain, filled in from reference TRBV7-6 and TRBJ2-5, reads GAGVSQSPRYKVTKRGQDVALRCDPISGHVSLYWYRQALGQGPEFLTYFNYEAQQDKSGLPNDRFSAERPEGSISTLTIQRTEQRDSAMYRCASSFRLAGTQETQYFGPGTRLLVL.

This clone was detected a few times. The J gene is TRBJ1-2, the V gene TRBV18; the D gene is possibly TRBD1 (6 bases). V gave up 3 bases and J gave up 7 bases, with 15 bases separating them. The CDR3 is 14 residues long. Germline V lookup: CDR1 KGHSH, CDR2 LQKENI. This CDR3 reads CASSPRQGSGGYTF. In DNA form, the CDR3 reads TGTGCCAGCTCACCCCGGCAGGGGAGTGGTGGCTACACCTTC.

The V gene is TRBV5-4, the J gene TRBJ1-2; TRBD1 aligns across 9 bases. In germline, CDR1 is SGHNT, CDR2 YYREEE (reference sequence). With 5 bases clipped from V and 8 bases from J, the junction kept 7 bases outside the gene matches. This CDR3 has 13 residues. DNA of the CDR3: TGTGCCAGCAGTATACAGGGGGCGCCCGGCTACACCTTC. Its protein is CASSIQGAPGYTF.

The chain links TRBV29-1 to TRBJ2-7, with TRBD1 matching 8 bases. CDR3 length: 13 residues. Germline V CDR1 and CDR2: SQVTM, ANQGSEA. Trimming cost V 7 bases and J 2 bases; bases outside gene matches: 7. The CDR3 DNA reads as TGCAGCGCTCAGGGGGCGGTGACCTACGAGCAGTACTTC. It yields the protein CSAQGAVTYEQYF.

This clone occurred once. This chain links TRBV21-1 with TRBJ2-5; no check of the table's D call, TRBD1, against the DNA was made. TRBV21-1 counts as a pseudogene. This CDR3 is 14 amino acids long. In nucleotides, the CDR3 is TGTGCCACCCCCGCGGGACAGGGGCCGGAGACCCAGTACTTC. Encoded protein: CATPAGQGPETQYF.